This entry lists 21 T cell receptor beta chains sequenced from one sample in a study of T cell clonality in common variable immunodeficiency. Their specific antigens are unknown. The data were produced by immunoSEQ multiplex PCR, yet TCRdb's version contains in-frame clones alone and is incomplete. In total the sample includes about 26,000 clones, none of them seen once. General study findings and limits: In common variable immunodeficiency, TCR beta chains reportedly carried fewer deletions and N-nucleotide insertions.

Source material: peripheral blood mononuclear cells. The receptors shown here come from a human donor with common variable immunodeficiency.

Note on this clone: The read comes to an end 3 residues before the CDR3 does, leaving the germline J gene to fill in the end. This chain uses TRBV5-5 with TRBJ1-5; 9 bases agree with TRBD1. The CDR3 runs 14 residues. The ends lost 4 bases at V and 4 bases at J; junction bases unmatched: 3. CDR1 is SGHKS and CDR2 is YYEKEE in the germline V gene (reference sequence). The CDR3 region is CASSQGTGNQPQHF. The CDR3 DNA, read in part, is TGTGCCAGCAGCCAAGGGACAGGGAATCAGCCC. Full variable domain (missing parts from reference TRBV5-5 and TRBJ1-5): DAGVTQSPTHLIKTRGQQVTLRCSPISGHKSVSWYQQVLGQGPQFIFQYYEKEERGRGNFPDRFSARQFPNYSSELNVNALLLGDSALYLCASSQGTGNQPQHFGDGTRLSIL.

The table lists this clone with many counts. Read data end 3 residues before the CDR3 end; the end is taken from the germline J gene. This chain joins TRBV19 and TRBJ2-6, with a weak D call TRBD1 (5 bases). V was trimmed by 8 bases and J by 4 bases, leaving 12 bases between them. From germline, CDR1 is LNHDA and CDR2 SQIVND (reference sequence). The CDR3 consists of 14 residues. The CDR3 reads CASRLGQGANVLTF. The covered CDR3 bases are TGTGCCAGTCGGTTGGGGCAGGGGGCCAACGTC.

This clone was picked up many times. The read ends 3 residues before the CDR3 terminus; that terminus is restored from the germline J gene. The V call is TRBV5-1, the J call TRBJ2-4; 9 bases line up with TRBD1. The CDR3 loop spans 14 amino acids. Germline V gives CDR1 SGHRS, CDR2 YFSETQ. CDR3 bases read: TGCGCCAGCAGCTTGCGGACAGGGGACCCCACT. Its protein is CASSLRTGDPT. The CDR3, in full, reads CASSLRTGDPTQYF. Drawing the rest from reference TRBV5-1 and TRBJ2-4, the complete variable domain is KAGVTQTPRYLIKTRGQQVTLSCSPISGHRSVSWYQQTPGQGLQFLFEYFSETQRNKGNFPGRFSGRQFSNSRSEMNVSTLELGDSALYLCASSLRTGDPTQYFGAGTRLSVL.

This clone was counted many times. The sequenced fragment ends 3 residues before the CDR3 boundary, so the rest is inferred from the germline J gene. The chain joins TRBV29-1 to TRBJ2-3, with 11 nucleotides matching TRBD2. The ends lost 6 bases at V and 4 bases at J; junction bases unmatched: 3. CDR1 is SQVTM, CDR2 ANQGSEA, per germline. CDR3 length: 13 amino acids. CDR3 amino acids: CSVSSGRADTQYF. The DNA read from the CDR3 is TGCAGCGTGAGTAGCGGGAGGGCAGATACG.

Many counts were recorded for this clone. The read falls 3 residues short of the CDR3 end, and the missing part is taken from the germline J gene. This chain links TRBV20-1 with TRBJ2-2, with TRBD2 matching 7 bases. With 0 bases clipped from V and 4 bases from J, the junction kept 8 bases outside the gene matches. Looked up from germline, CDR1 is DFQATT and CDR2 is SNEGSKA (reference sequence). The CDR3 runs to 16 residues. This CDR3 reads CSARDIGGSFTGELFF. The CDR3 DNA, read in part, is TGCAGTGCTAGAGATATAGGCGGGAGTTTCACCGGGGAG.

The sample holds many counts of this clone. The read comes to an end 3 residues before the CDR3 does, leaving the germline J gene to fill in the end. This rearrangement joins TRBV20-1 to TRBJ2-3, with TRBD2 matching over 7 bases. This CDR3 spans 16 amino acids. The trim removed 0 bases at V and 0 bases at J, leaving 6 bases unmatched. Germline lookup yields CDR1 DFQATT and CDR2 SNEGSKA (reference sequence). The chain's CDR3 is CSARDGGGKSTDTQYF. The DNA read from the CDR3 is TGCAGTGCTAGAGATGGGGGGGGGAAAAGCACAGATACG.

Comment on this clone: The missing CDR3 end, 3 residues past where the read stops, is filled in from the germline J gene. The genes are TRBV30 and TRBJ2-1; 7 nucleotides line up with TRBD2. Trimming removed 6 bases from V and 0 bases from J; junction bases left unmatched: 2. The CDR3 sequence is 13 residues long. Germline V lookup: CDR1 GTSNPN, CDR2 SVGIG (reference sequence). CDR3 in amino acids: CACSSGSYNEQFF. The CDR3 DNA, read in part, is TGTGCCTGTTCTAGCGGCTCCTACAATGAG.

A word on this clone: The read ends 3 residues shy of where the CDR3 ends; the end is completed using the germline J gene. This chain links TRBV19 with TRBJ2-7, with 9 bases identical to TRBD1. V was clipped by 1 base and J by 5 bases; unmatched bases: 15. Germline CDR1 and CDR2: LNHDA and SQIVND (reference sequence). The CDR3 has 18 amino acids. Incomplete CDR3 DNA: TGTGCCAGTAGTATAGGACTAGGAATCCGAACAGGGGGCCACGAG. Amino acid sequence: CASSIGLGIRTGGHE. The whole CDR3 region reads CASSIGLGIRTGGHEQYF.

This clone occurred a few times. From the germline J gene comes the end of the CDR3, since the read stops 3 residues before it. The V gene is TRBV30, the J gene TRBJ2-1, with 12 bases lining up with TRBD2. The V segment lost 5 bases and the J segment 6 bases; nucleotides outside the gene matches: 2. The length of the CDR3 is 13 residues. CDR1 GTSNPN and CDR2 SVGIG come from the germline V gene (reference sequence). Here the CDR3 reads CAWGLAGPNEQFF. The CDR3 bases that were read are TGTGCCTGGGGACTAGCGGGACCCAATGAG.

Comments on this clone: From the germline J gene comes the end of the CDR3, since the read stops 3 residues before it. The chain couples TRBV7-6 to TRBJ2-2, with TRBD2 as a possible D gene (6 bases). Trimming shortened V by 4 bases and J by 6 bases, and 18 bases separated the two germline ends. The CDR3 sequence is 16 residues long. The germline CDR1 and CDR2 sequences are SGHVS and FNYEAQ. The DNA read from the CDR3 is TGTGCCAGCAGCTCGGCGGGGTACAGAAAGGCCGGGGAG. Its translation is CASSSAGYRKAGE. The CDR3 reads in full as CASSSAGYRKAGELFF.

This clone appeared many times. The read ends 3 residues early relative to the CDR3; the germline J gene fills the gap. This chain connects TRBV2 to TRBJ1-2, with D maybe TRBD1 (5 bases). The length of the CDR3 is 14 residues. Germline lookup yields CDR1 SNHLY and CDR2 FYNNEI. The CDR3 loop reads CASRTAGTHLGYTF. Incomplete CDR3 DNA: TGTGCCAGCAGGACCGCCGGGACTCATCTGGGC.

This clone is labeled as medium-sized. Coverage ceases 3 residues before the CDR3 finishes, and the germline J gene fills in the end. This chain links TRBV6-1 with TRBJ1-4; 9 positions match TRBD1. Looked up from germline, CDR1 is MNHNS and CDR2 is SASEGT. Losses at the gene ends were 3 bases for V and 8 bases for J; bases not matched to a gene: 1. The CDR3 spans 13 residues. CDR3 residues: CASSEDRGEKLFF. CDR3 DNA (partial): TGTGCCAGCAGTGAGGACAGGGGAGAAAAA.

This clone was seen a handful of times. Coverage ceases 3 residues before the CDR3 finishes, and the germline J gene fills in the end. The V call is TRBV18, the J call TRBJ1-5; tentatively, D is TRBD1 (5 bases). Germline V CDR1 and CDR2: KGHSH, LQKENI. The CDR3 is made up of 13 amino acids. The V and J ends lost 3 bases and 5 bases respectively, with 8 bases between them. CDR3 DNA (partial): TGTGCCAGCTCACCGACGGGGGATCAGCCC. This codes for CASSPTGDQP. The whole CDR3 is CASSPTGDQPQHF.

The table lists this clone with a few counts. The read terminates 3 residues before the CDR3 end, so the remaining end is supplied by the germline J gene. This chain connects TRBV2 to TRBJ2-7; 11 nucleotides match TRBD2. CDR1 and CDR2 (germline): SNHLY, FYNNEI. Trimming at V came to 8 bases and at J to 6 bases, leaving 3 bases not matched to a gene. The CDR3 is 12 residues long. The CDR3 loop is CASVLAGVEQYF. CDR3 DNA, as far as it was read: TGTGCCAGCGTACTAGCGGGAGTCGAG.

This clone was recorded at least ten times. The CDR3 end falls 3 residues outside the read, so it is completed with the germline J gene. The chain employs TRBV15 and TRBJ2-5, with TRBD2 identical over 8 bases. The CDR3 is 15 residues long. The J segment lost 5 bases and the V segment lost 1 base, leaving 6 bases of the junction unmatched. Germline loops: CDR1 LNHNV, CDR2 YYDKDF (reference sequence). The CDR3 here is CATSRVSGVRETQYF. CDR3 DNA, as far as it was read: TGTGCCACCAGCAGAGTTAGCGGGGTCCGGGAGACC.

This clone was detected only a few times. Coverage ceases 3 residues before the CDR3 finishes, and the germline J gene fills in the end. The gene calls are TRBV7-9 and TRBJ1-4; no reliable D call. Germline V gene sequence: CDR1 SEHNR, CDR2 FQNEAQ (reference sequence). This CDR3 has 14 residues. Trimming pared 7 bases from V and 1 base from J, leaving 10 bases between. CDR3 DNA, as far as it was read: TGTGCCAGCAACCCAGGCCGAACTAATGAAAAA. This translates into CASNPGRTNEK. The whole CDR3 sequence reads CASNPGRTNEKLFF.

A word on this clone: The CDR3 end is not reached by the read, which stops 3 residues before it; the germline J gene fills it in. The J gene is TRBJ2-5, the V gene TRBV6-1; no reliable D call. Germline assignment: CDR1 MNHNS and CDR2 SASEGT. The CDR3 totals 14 residues. Trimming cost V 0 bases and J 7 bases, with 12 bases left between them. The sequenced part of the CDR3 DNA is TGTGCCAGCAGTGAAGCGAAACAAGTTGGGACC. It yields the protein CASSEAKQVGT. From start to end, the CDR3 is CASSEAKQVGTQYF.

This clone was counted only a few times. The read is 3 residues too short to cover the CDR3 end, so that end is filled in from the germline J gene. The chain uses TRBV7-9 and TRBJ2-7; the match to TRBD1 covers 11 bases. Germline assignment: CDR1 SEHNR and CDR2 FQNEAQ (reference sequence). V shed 5 bases, J shed 5 bases, and the junction held 5 bases outside the gene matches. The CDR3 is made up of 14 amino acids. This CDR3 is CASSPGQGAHEQYF. CDR3 DNA (partial): TGTGCCAGCAGCCCCGGACAGGGGGCCCACGAG.

This clone has more than one count but fewer than ten. The CDR3 protein is CASSFSGRTDTQYF. The CDR3 DNA, read in part, is TGTGCCAGCAGCTTTAGCGGCCGCACAGATACG. The rearrangement uses TRBV7-9 and TRBJ2-3; D is perhaps TRBD2 (6 bases). The CDR3 is cut off 3 residues early in the read; its end comes from the germline J gene. Germline V lookup: CDR1 SEHNR, CDR2 FQNEAQ (reference sequence). The germline V and J ends were trimmed by 3 bases and 1 base, with 8 bases remaining between them. This CDR3 has 14 residues.

This clone has only a few counts. The read comes to an end 3 residues before the CDR3 does, leaving the germline J gene to fill in the end. This chain connects TRBV7-8 to TRBJ2-7; 8 nucleotides agree with TRBD2. Germline V CDR1 and CDR2: SGHVS, FQNEAQ. The CDR3 contains 17 residues. V lost 6 bases, J lost 0 bases, and 13 bases stayed unmatched. CDR3 sequence: CASRPGGERALSYEQYF. Incomplete CDR3 DNA: TGTGCCAGCAGGCCGGGGGGGGAGAGGGCCCTCTCCTACGAG.

This clone was seen only a few times. The read falls 3 residues short of the CDR3 end, and the missing part is taken from the germline J gene. The J gene is TRBJ2-7, the V gene TRBV19, with 9 bases matching TRBD2. With 3 bases clipped from V and 3 bases from J, the junction kept 6 bases outside the gene matches. Germline V gives CDR1 LNHDA, CDR2 SQIVND (reference sequence). The CDR3 extends over 15 amino acids. The covered CDR3 bases are TGTGCCAGTAGTATGAGCTCTAGCGGGATCTACGAG. Translated, it gives CASSMSSSGIYE. The CDR3 reads in full as CASSMSSSGIYEQYF. The variable domain in full, completed from reference TRBV19 and TRBJ2-7, reads DGGITQSPKYLFRKEGQNVTLSCEQNLNHDAMYWYRQDPGQGLRLIYYSQIVNDFQKGDIAEGYSVSREKKESFPLTVTSAQKNPTAFYLCASSMSSSGIYEQYFGPGTRLTVT.